The next 29 T cell receptor beta chains were all read from a single sample in a study of blood T cell repertoires in COVID-19. Using immunoSEQ multiplex PCR, the repertoire was profiled, and TCRdb retains in-frame clones only, with some absent. Of fewer than 200,000 clones listed, around 90% are singletons. The sample consisted of peripheral blood. These receptors all stem from a man aged 45-65 years with acute or convalescent COVID-19.

CDR3 region: CASCGQMNTEAFF. The CDR3 coding sequence is TGCGCCAGCTGTGGACAGATGAACACTGAAGCTTTCTTT. The rearrangement links TRBV23-1 to TRBJ1-1; possibly TRBD1 for D (6 bases). TRBV23-1 is recorded as an ORF, its role being uncertain. Trimming cost V 8 bases and J 0 bases, with 10 bases left between them. The CDR3 is made up of 13 amino acids.

CDR3 loop: CASSITGVGRWQFF. The CDR3 DNA reads as TGTGCCAGCAGCATAACAGGTGTAGGCCGGTGGCAGTTCTTC. This chain joins TRBV7-2 and TRBJ2-1; D perhaps matches TRBD1 (5 bases). V gave up 5 bases and J gave up 12 bases, with 20 bases separating them. This CDR3 has 14 residues. Germline V gene sequence: CDR1 SGHTA, CDR2 FQGNSA.

This rearrangement joins TRBV2 to TRBJ2-2, with D possibly matching TRBD2 (5 bases). CDR1 and CDR2 from the germline V gene are SNHLY and FYNNEI. Deletions cut 4 bases from V and 5 bases from J, with 14 bases between. The CDR3 contains 15 residues. The CDR3 reads CASSVGGFATGELFF. In nucleotides, the CDR3 is TGTGCCAGCAGTGTAGGAGGATTCGCGACCGGGGAGCTGTTTTTT.

J is TRBJ1-1 and V is TRBV6-5; 7 nucleotides align to TRBD1. In germline, CDR1 is MNHEY, CDR2 SVGAGI. The CDR3 contains 11 residues. J was trimmed by 11 bases and V by 7 bases; bases with no gene match: 7. For the CDR3, the DNA is TGTGCCAGCAACGACAGGGTTGTGGCTTTCTTT. This sequence encodes CASNDRVVAFF.

J is TRBJ2-1 and V is TRBV5-1; D gene unclear. Trimming cost V 4 bases and J 7 bases, with 9 bases left between them. The CDR3 extends over 12 amino acids. Germline V CDR1 and CDR2: SGHRS, YFSETQ. The CDR3 reads CASSATGNEQFF. CDR3 sequence (DNA): TGCGCCAGCAGCGCCACCGGGAATGAGCAGTTCTTC.

The rearrangement links TRBV9 to TRBJ2-3; 10 bases match TRBD2. There are 18 residues in the CDR3. Germline CDR1 SGDLS, CDR2 YYNGEE. V dropped 2 bases and J dropped 0; count of bases not matched to a gene: 9. The CDR3 sequence: CASSVGVAGGSSTDTQYF. The CDR3 DNA reads as TGTGCCAGCAGCGTTGGGGTAGCGGGGGGTTCTAGCACAGATACGCAGTATTTT.

The rearrangement links TRBV28 to TRBJ1-3; 10 bases fit TRBD1. The CDR3 contains 14 residues. The J segment lost 3 bases and the V segment lost 6 bases, leaving 2 bases of the junction unmatched. CDR1 and CDR2 (germline): MDHEN, SYDVKM. The DNA for the CDR3 is TGTGCCAGCAGGACAGGGGGCTTTGGAAACACCATATATTTT. This codes for CASRTGGFGNTIYF.

The CDR3 bases are TGTGCCAGCTCACCACCAACAAGAGCCTCACCTAGCTCCTACGAGCAGTACTTC. It yields the protein CASSPPTRASPSSYEQYF. The V and J genes are TRBV18 and TRBJ2-7, with D unclear. CDR1 and CDR2 from the germline V gene are KGHSH and LQKENI. The V end was cut by 0 bases, the J end by 0 bases, with 18 bases between. This CDR3 has 18 residues.

The V call is TRBV6-5, the J call TRBJ1-1; the D is unclear. Trimming stripped 6 bases from V and 11 bases from J, with 16 bases between. Germline CDR1 MNHEY, CDR2 SVGAGI. CDR3 length: 12 residues. This CDR3 is CASRTGEGWAFF. CDR3 coding DNA: TGTGCCAGCAGGACGGGTGAGGGTTGGGCTTTCTTT.

The chain carries TRBV2 and TRBJ1-1; D unclear. The germline CDR1 and CDR2 sequences are SNHLY and FYNNEI. CDR3 length: 15 residues. V was trimmed by 7 bases and J by 0 bases, leaving 15 bases between them. The DNA for the CDR3 is TGTGCCAGCACTAGAGGGTTGCAGATGAACACTGAAGCTTTCTTT. Amino acids: CASTRGLQMNTEAFF.

The chain has TRBV28 and TRBJ1-6; 8 nucleotides line up with TRBD1. J lost 8 bases, V lost 2 bases, and 5 bases had no gene match. CDR3 length: 15 residues. In germline, CDR1 is MDHEN, CDR2 SYDVKM. The CDR3 sequence: CASSLAGQGDSPLHF. The CDR3 coding sequence is TGTGCCAGCAGTTTAGCAGGACAGGGTGATTCACCCCTCCACTTT.

V and J are TRBV18 and TRBJ1-5; 7 bases agree with TRBD1. This CDR3 comprises 16 residues. V was clipped by 3 bases and J by 2 bases; unmatched bases: 7. Germline V gene lookup returns CDR1 KGHSH and CDR2 LQKENI. CDR3 loop: CASSPQQGNGNQPQHF. The CDR3 DNA reads TGTGCCAGCTCACCGCAACAGGGGAATGGCAATCAGCCCCAGCATTTT.

The V call is TRBV13, the J call TRBJ1-3, with no clear D. V lost 1 base and J 2 bases, leaving 9 bases between the germline ends. This CDR3 is 15 amino acids long. In germline, CDR1 is PRHDT, CDR2 FYEKMQ (reference sequence). The CDR3, as DNA: TGTGCCAGCAGCTTAGAATGGGGAGCTGGAAACACCATATATTTT. This codes for CASSLEWGAGNTIYF.

The J gene is TRBJ1-4, the V gene TRBV28; weak D call: TRBD1 (6 bases). Trimming pared 2 bases from V and 8 bases from J, leaving 24 bases between. Germline V gene data show CDR1 as MDHEN and CDR2 as SYDVKM. CDR3 length: 18 residues. CDR3 bases: TGTGCCAGCAGTTTACTCCCACAGTCTAGGGGGTCCCGAGAAAAACTGTTTTTT. Encoded protein: CASSLLPQSRGSREKLFF. The full variable domain, its missing parts supplied by reference TRBV28 and TRBJ1-4, is DVKVTQSSRYLVKRTGEKVFLECVQDMDHENMFWYRQDPGLGLRLIYFSYDVKMKEKGDIPEGYSVSREKKERFSLILESASTNQTSMYLCASSLLPQSRGSREKLFFGSGTQLSVL.

The J gene is TRBJ2-3, the V gene TRBV5-1; D may be TRBD1 (5 bases). CDR1 is SGHRS and CDR2 is YFSETQ in the germline V gene. The CDR3 is 15 residues long. V was pared by 3 bases and J by 2 bases, with 13 bases between. CDR3 amino acids: CASSSDGQITDTQYF. DNA of the CDR3: TGCGCCAGCAGCTCGGACGGACAAATCACAGATACGCAGTATTTT.

J is TRBJ2-1 and V is TRBV6-5, with 8 bases that match TRBD1. With 7 bases clipped from V and 4 bases from J, the junction kept 9 bases outside the gene matches. Germline loops: CDR1 MNHEY, CDR2 SVGAGI. The CDR3 extends over 15 amino acids. CDR3 in DNA: TGTGCCAGCAAACCGGGACAGGCGAAATACAATGAGCAGTTCTTC. Protein sequence: CASKPGQAKYNEQFF.

V is TRBV13 and J is TRBJ1-3, with a possible D match to TRBD1 (5 bases). The CDR3 contains 15 residues. V dropped 1 base and J dropped 1 base, with 8 bases sitting between them. CDR1 and CDR2 (germline): PRHDT, FYEKMQ (reference sequence). CDR3 bases: TGTGCCAGCAGCTTAGCGGGGGGGTCTGGAAACACCATATATTTT. Protein sequence: CASSLAGGSGNTIYF.

The rearrangement uses TRBV5-8 and TRBJ2-1, with D tentatively TRBD1 (7 bases). Germline V lookup: CDR1 SGHTS, CDR2 YDEGEE. The germline V and J ends were trimmed by 0 bases and 6 bases, with 13 bases remaining between them. The CDR3 consists of 15 residues. As DNA, the CDR3 is TGTGCCAGCAGCTTGGGGCAGGGGGGACGCAATGAGCAGTTCTTC. Protein: CASSLGQGGRNEQFF.

This clone was counted a few times. V is TRBV18 and J is TRBJ1-1, with 9 bases that match TRBD1. The CDR3 consists of 14 residues. V was pared by 2 bases and J by 5 bases, with 3 bases of the junction left unmatched. CDR1 and CDR2 (germline): KGHSH, LQKENI. The CDR3 sequence: CASSPGGQGTEAFF. The CDR3 DNA sequence: TGTGCCAGCTCACCAGGCGGACAGGGGACTGAAGCTTTCTTT.

The genes are TRBV7-2 and TRBJ2-3, with 14 bases identical to TRBD2. The CDR3 extends over 15 amino acids. The germline V gene has CDR1 SGHTA and CDR2 FQGNSA. The V and J ends lost 5 bases and 10 bases, in that order; junction bases with no gene match: 8. In DNA form, the CDR3 reads TGTGCCAGCAGCCCCAGACTAGCGGGAGGGAACGCGCAGTATTTT. This gives the protein CASSPRLAGGNAQYF.

The chain employs TRBV11-2 and TRBJ1-4, with D possibly matching TRBD1 (6 bases). Trimming left V 8 bases short and J 4 bases short, with 11 bases between. The CDR3 totals 13 residues. Per the germline V gene, CDR1 is SGHAT and CDR2 is FQNNGV. The CDR3 sequence is CASSLGHNEKLFF. CDR3 coding DNA: TGTGCCAGCTCTTTGGGACATAATGAAAAACTGTTTTTT.

The rearrangement uses TRBV5-1 and TRBJ1-2; the match to TRBD1 covers 9 bases. Losses at the gene ends were 3 bases for V and 5 bases for J; bases not matched to a gene: 2. The CDR3 consists of 13 residues. The V gene's germline CDR1 is SGHRS and CDR2 YFSETQ. The CDR3 loop reads CASSSGQGYGYTF. In DNA form, the CDR3 reads TGCGCCAGCAGCTCGGGACAGGGATATGGCTACACCTTC.

The CDR3 region is CAISAGGSGNQPQHF. In DNA form, the CDR3 reads TGTGCCATCAGCGCGGGAGGGTCGGGCAATCAGCCCCAGCATTTT. V is TRBV10-3 and J is TRBJ1-5; D remains unclear. Germline V CDR1 and CDR2: ENHRY, SYGVKD. Trimming removed 6 bases at V and 2 bases at J, with 14 bases between. There are 15 residues in the CDR3.

The CDR3 loop is CASSLDVVYSETQYF. CDR3 DNA sequence: TGTGCCAGCAGCTTGGACGTGGTCTACTCGGAGACCCAGTACTTC. The genes are TRBV5-4 and TRBJ2-5; no clear D. V lost 0 bases, J lost 5 bases, and 14 bases lay in between. The CDR3 contains 15 residues. From germline, CDR1 is SGHNT and CDR2 YYREEE (reference sequence). Supplemented by reference TRBV5-4 and TRBJ2-5, the full variable domain reads ETGVTQSPTHLIKTRGQQVTLRCSSQSGHNTVSWYQQALGQGPQFIFQYYREEENGRGNFPPRFSGLQFPNYSSELNVNALELDDSALYLCASSLDVVYSETQYFGPGTRLLVL.

The J gene is TRBJ2-5, the V gene TRBV7-8, with 7 bases lining up with TRBD1. V lost 0 bases, J lost 2 bases, and 3 bases stayed unmatched. The CDR3 runs to 15 residues. Germline values: CDR1 SGHVS, CDR2 FQNEAQ. The CDR3 nucleotides read TGTGCCAGCAGCTTAGCGAAGGGACAGCAAGAGACCCAGTACTTC. Translating gives CASSLAKGQQETQYF.

The rearrangement uses TRBV9 and TRBJ2-7; 7 positions agree with TRBD2. Unmatched junction bases numbered 10, after V lost 0 bases and J lost 4 bases. The CDR3 contains 16 residues. Germline lookup yields CDR1 SGDLS and CDR2 YYNGEE. The CDR3 region has the DNA TGTGCCAGCAGCGTAGATGGAAGCGGGAACAGATACGAGCAGTACTTC. Protein sequence: CASSVDGSGNRYEQYF.

This clone was recorded once. The chain employs TRBV2 and TRBJ1-5; D perhaps matches TRBD1 (6 bases). This CDR3 contains 14 residues. V was clipped by 5 bases and J by 1 base, with 9 bases between them. Germline V lookup: CDR1 SNHLY, CDR2 FYNNEI. The CDR3 loop is CASSQDRSNQPQHF. DNA of the CDR3: TGTGCCAGCAGTCAAGACAGGAGCAATCAGCCCCAGCATTTT.

The rearrangement joins TRBV5-6 to TRBJ2-7; D is perhaps TRBD1 (6 bases). This CDR3 contains 16 residues. The V and J ends lost 4 bases and 4 bases respectively, with 21 bases between them. Germline V gene data show CDR1 as SGHDT and CDR2 as YYEEEE. In nucleotides, the CDR3 is TGTGCCAGCAGCCAGAGGACGGGGTCAGGGGCATACGAGCAGTACTTC. Its protein is CASSQRTGSGAYEQYF.

V is TRBV6-5 and J is TRBJ2-7; 7 bases align to TRBD2. The CDR3 runs 14 residues. The ends lost 2 bases at V and 0 bases at J; junction bases unmatched: 1. CDR1 and CDR2 from the germline V gene are MNHEY and SVGAGI. Written as DNA, the CDR3 is TGTGCCAGCAGTTACGGGACTAACTCCTACGAGCAGTACTTC. Protein sequence: CASSYGTNSYEQYF.